This is a list of T cell receptor beta chains from one sample in a study of patients and donors after allogeneic stem cell transplantation. MiXCR, run by TCRdb on the RT-PCR reads, gives a single entry per CDR3 protein. The sample comprises some 960,000 distinct CDR3 sequences, over 15% of which are singletons, and around 6% rests with the top ten. Source material: blood, either unsorted or a sorted T cell fraction (not recorded which). The receptors come from a human donor who was either an allogeneic HSCT recipient or a stem cell or donor lymphocyte infusion donor (not recorded which). It is not recorded whose cells these are; they may come from a transplant donor. CDR3s include the opening cysteine and the closing phenylalanine or tryptophan. A D gene is named only where the DNA matches it firmly. Expanded clones get a size class; other rows say once, few or many, or leave the size out.

clone size: NA
V gene: TRBV7-2
J gene: TRBJ1-2
D gene: NA
CDR3 protein: CASSPGDIPNYGYTF
CDR3 DNA: TGTGCCAGCAGCCCCGGGGACATTCCTAACTATGGCTACACCTTC

clone size: many
V gene: TRBV5-1
J gene: TRBJ2-2
D gene: NA
CDR3 protein: CASRQMDGNTGELFF
CDR3 DNA: TGCGCCAGCAGACAAATGGACGGGAACACCGGGGAGCTGTTTTTT

clone size: NA
V gene: TRBV30
J gene: TRBJ2-3
D gene: NA
CDR3 protein: CAWSEGPYTQYF
CDR3 DNA: TGTGCCTGGAGCGAAGGGCCCTATACGCAGTATTTT

clone size: NA
V gene: TRBV12-3/TRBV12-4
J gene: TRBJ1-1
D gene: TRBD1
CDR3 protein: CASSTKRQGADLNTEAFF
CDR3 DNA: TGTGCCAGCAGTACCAAAAGACAGGGGGCTGACTTGAACACTGAAGCTTTCTTT

clone size: few
V gene: TRBV15
J gene: TRBJ1-1
D gene: TRBD1
CDR3 protein: CATSRDRGTGSFFAEAFF
CDR3 DNA: TGTGCCACCAGCAGAGATCGGGGGACAGGGTCTTTTTTCGCTGAAGCTTTCTTT

clone size: NA
V gene: TRBV20-1
J gene: TRBJ2-1
D gene: NA
CDR3 protein: CSAPGLGSYNEQFF
CDR3 DNA: TGCAGTGCTCCCGGACTGGGGTCCTACAATGAGCAGTTCTTC

clone size: NA
V gene: TRBV10-3
J gene: TRBJ2-2
D gene: NA
CDR3 protein: CAIKLEMNTGELFF
CDR3 DNA: TGTGCCATCAAATTAGAAATGAACACCGGGGAGCTGTTTTTT

clone size: few
V gene: TRBV20-1
J gene: TRBJ2-1
D gene: TRBD2
CDR3 protein: CSAKKAGVYNEQFF
CDR3 DNA: TGCAGTGCTAAAAAAGCGGGAGTTTACAATGAGCAGTTCTTC

clone size: NA
V gene: TRBV12-3/TRBV12-4
J gene: TRBJ2-1
D gene: TRBD2
CDR3 protein: CASSDLAGGSNEQFF
CDR3 DNA: TGTGCCAGCAGTGACCTAGCGGGGGGTTCCAATGAGCAGTTCTTC

clone size: few
V gene: TRBV5-1
J gene: TRBJ1-1
D gene: NA
CDR3 protein: CASSFTGSNTEAFF
CDR3 DNA: TGCGCCAGCAGCTTCACAGGGAGCAACACTGAAGCTTTCTTT

clone size: NA
V gene: TRBV30
J gene: TRBJ2-3
D gene: NA
CDR3 protein: CAWSVGGTQYF
CDR3 DNA: TGTGCCTGGAGTGTAGGTGGTACGCAGTATTTT

clone size: NA
V gene: TRBV15
J gene: TRBJ2-4
D gene: TRBD2
CDR3 protein: CATDRGDVAKNIQYF
CDR3 DNA: TGTGCCACGGATCGGGGGGATGTGGCCAAAAACATTCAGTACTTC

clone size: NA
V gene: TRBV20-1
J gene: TRBJ2-3
D gene: NA
CDR3 protein: CSARLPDTQYF
CDR3 DNA: TGCAGTGCTAGATTGCCAGATACGCAGTATTTT

clone size: few
V gene: TRBV6-2/TRBV6-3
J gene: TRBJ2-7
D gene: TRBD2
CDR3 protein: CASSYRGTSAYEQYF
CDR3 DNA: TGTGCCAGCAGTTACCGAGGGACTAGTGCCTACGAGCAGTACTTC

clone size: few
V gene: TRBV12-3/TRBV12-4
J gene: TRBJ2-7
D gene: NA
CDR3 protein: CASSLTELSYEQYF
CDR3 DNA: TGTGCCAGCAGTTTGACAGAACTATCCTACGAGCAGTACTTC

clone size: NA
V gene: TRBV2
J gene: TRBJ2-4
D gene: NA
CDR3 protein: CASSFRSMLAKNIQYF
CDR3 DNA: TGTGCCAGCAGTTTCCGGTCAATGCTAGCCAAAAACATTCAGTACTTC

clone size: many
V gene: TRBV4-2
J gene: TRBJ2-5
D gene: NA
CDR3 protein: CASSQESAGVRFGETQYF
CDR3 DNA: TGTGCCAGCAGCCAAGAGTCCGCAGGGGTCCGCTTCGGAGAGACCCAGTACTTC

clone size: few
V gene: TRBV29-1
J gene: TRBJ2-6
D gene: TRBD2
CDR3 protein: CSVETGGTGANVLTF
CDR3 DNA: TGCAGCGTTGAGACGGGGGGTACTGGGGCCAACGTCCTGACTTTC

clone size: NA
V gene: TRBV12-3/TRBV12-4
J gene: TRBJ1-2
D gene: NA
CDR3 protein: CASNQGRYGYTF
CDR3 DNA: TGTGCCAGCAATCAGGGGCGGTATGGCTACACCTTC

clone size: many
V gene: TRBV12-3/TRBV12-4
J gene: TRBJ2-3
D gene: TRBD1
CDR3 protein: CASSLDDRGNTDTQYF
CDR3 DNA: TGTGCCAGCAGTTTAGATGACAGGGGGAACACAGATACGCAGTATTTT

clone size: NA
V gene: TRBV25-1
J gene: TRBJ2-7
D gene: NA
CDR3 protein: CASSEFQGRPSSYEQYF
CDR3 DNA: TGTGCCAGCAGTGAATTCCAGGGGAGGCCGAGCTCCTACGAGCAGTACTTC

clone size: NA
V gene: TRBV20-1
J gene: TRBJ2-3
D gene: TRBD2
CDR3 protein: CSAATSGDTQYF
CDR3 DNA: TGCAGTGCGGCGACTAGCGGGGATACGCAGTATTTT